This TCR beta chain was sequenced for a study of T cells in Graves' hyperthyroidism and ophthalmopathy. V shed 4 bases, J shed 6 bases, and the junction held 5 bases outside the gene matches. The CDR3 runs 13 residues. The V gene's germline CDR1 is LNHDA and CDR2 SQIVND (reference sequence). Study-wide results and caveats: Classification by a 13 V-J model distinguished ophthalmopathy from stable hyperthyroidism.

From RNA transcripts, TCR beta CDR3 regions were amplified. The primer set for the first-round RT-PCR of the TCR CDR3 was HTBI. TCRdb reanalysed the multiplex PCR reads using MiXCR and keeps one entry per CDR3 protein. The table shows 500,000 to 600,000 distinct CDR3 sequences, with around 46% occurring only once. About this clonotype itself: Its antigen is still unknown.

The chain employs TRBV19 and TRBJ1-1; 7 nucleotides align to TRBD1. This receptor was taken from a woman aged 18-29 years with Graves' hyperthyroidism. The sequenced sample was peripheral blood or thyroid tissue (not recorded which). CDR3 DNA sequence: TGTGCCAGTAGTACGGGACAGAGACCTGAAGCTTTCTTT. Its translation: CASSTGQRPEAFF.